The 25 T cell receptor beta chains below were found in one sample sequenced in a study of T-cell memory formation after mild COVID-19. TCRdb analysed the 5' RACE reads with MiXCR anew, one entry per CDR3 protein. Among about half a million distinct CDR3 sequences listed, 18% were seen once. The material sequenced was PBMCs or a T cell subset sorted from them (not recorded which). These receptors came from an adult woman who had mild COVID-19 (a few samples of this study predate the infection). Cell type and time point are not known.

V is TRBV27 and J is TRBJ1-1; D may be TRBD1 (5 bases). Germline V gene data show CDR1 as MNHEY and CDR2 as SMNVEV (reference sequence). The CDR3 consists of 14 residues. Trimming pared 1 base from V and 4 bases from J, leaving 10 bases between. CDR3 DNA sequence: TGTGCCAGCAGTTTATTCTCGGGGCCCACTGAAGCTTTCTTT. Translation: CASSLFSGPTEAFF.

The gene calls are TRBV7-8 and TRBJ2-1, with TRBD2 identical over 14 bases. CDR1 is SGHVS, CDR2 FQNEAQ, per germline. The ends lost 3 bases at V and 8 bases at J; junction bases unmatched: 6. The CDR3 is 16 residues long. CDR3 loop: CASSFNPGLAGDEQFF. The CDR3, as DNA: TGTGCCAGCAGCTTCAACCCGGGACTAGCGGGGGATGAGCAGTTCTTC. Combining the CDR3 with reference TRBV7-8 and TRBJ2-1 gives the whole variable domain GAGVSQSPRYKVAKRGQDVALRCDPISGHVSLFWYQQALGQGPEFLTYFQNEAQLDKSGLPSDRFFAERPEGSVSTLKIQRTQQEDSAVYLCASSFNPGLAGDEQFFGPGTRLTVL.

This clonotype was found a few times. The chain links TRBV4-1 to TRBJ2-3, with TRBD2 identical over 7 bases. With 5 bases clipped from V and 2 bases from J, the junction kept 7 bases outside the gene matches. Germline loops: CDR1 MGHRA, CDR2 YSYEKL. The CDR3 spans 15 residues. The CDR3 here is CASSKASGDTDTQYF. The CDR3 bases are TGCGCCAGCAGCAAGGCTAGCGGAGACACAGATACGCAGTATTTT.

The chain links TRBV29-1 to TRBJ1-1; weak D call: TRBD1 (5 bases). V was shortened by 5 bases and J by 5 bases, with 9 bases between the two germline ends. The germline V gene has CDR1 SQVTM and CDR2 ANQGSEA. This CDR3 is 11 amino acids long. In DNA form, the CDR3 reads TGCAGCGTTCATGGGGGAACTGAAGCTTTCTTT. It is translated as CSVHGGTEAFF.

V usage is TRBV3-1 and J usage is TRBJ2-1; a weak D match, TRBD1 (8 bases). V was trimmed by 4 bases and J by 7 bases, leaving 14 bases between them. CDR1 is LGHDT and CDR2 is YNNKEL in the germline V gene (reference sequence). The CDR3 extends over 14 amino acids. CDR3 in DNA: TGTGCCAGCAGCCGCGGACAGGGAGGGAATGAGCAGTTCTTC. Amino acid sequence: CASSRGQGGNEQFF.

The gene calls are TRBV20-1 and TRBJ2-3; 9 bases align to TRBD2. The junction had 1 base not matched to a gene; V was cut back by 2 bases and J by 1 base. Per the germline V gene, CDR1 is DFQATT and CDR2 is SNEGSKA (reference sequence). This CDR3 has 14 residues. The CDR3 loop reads CSARKRGGTDTQYF. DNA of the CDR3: TGCAGTGCTAGAAAGCGGGGGGGCACAGATACGCAGTATTTT.

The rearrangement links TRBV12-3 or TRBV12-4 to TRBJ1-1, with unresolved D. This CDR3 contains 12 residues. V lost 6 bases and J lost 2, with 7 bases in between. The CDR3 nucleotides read TGTGCCAGCAGCGTAGAAAACACTGAAGCTTTCTTT. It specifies CASSVENTEAFF.

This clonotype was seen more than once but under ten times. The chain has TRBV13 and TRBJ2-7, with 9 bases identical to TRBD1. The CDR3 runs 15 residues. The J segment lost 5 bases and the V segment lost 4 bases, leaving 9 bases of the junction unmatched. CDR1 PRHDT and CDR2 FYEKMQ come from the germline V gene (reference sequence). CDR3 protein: CASSSSPGTGNEQYF. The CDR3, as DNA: TGTGCCAGCAGCTCGTCGCCCGGGACAGGGAACGAGCAGTACTTC.

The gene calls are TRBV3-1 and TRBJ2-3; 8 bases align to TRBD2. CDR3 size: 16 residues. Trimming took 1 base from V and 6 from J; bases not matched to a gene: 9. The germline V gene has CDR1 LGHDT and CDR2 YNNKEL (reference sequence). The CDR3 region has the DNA TGTGCCAGCAGCCAAGGCAGTACGCGGGGGGTGGATACGCAGTATTTT. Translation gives CASSQGSTRGVDTQYF.

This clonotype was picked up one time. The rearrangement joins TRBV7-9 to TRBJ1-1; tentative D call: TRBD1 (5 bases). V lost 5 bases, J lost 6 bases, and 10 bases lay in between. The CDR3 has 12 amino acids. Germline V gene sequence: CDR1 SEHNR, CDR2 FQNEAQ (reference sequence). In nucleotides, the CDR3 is TGTGCCAGCAGCAGACCGGGGGCTGAAGCTTTCTTT. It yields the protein CASSRPGAEAFF.

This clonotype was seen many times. DNA for the CDR3: TGCAGTGCCCCCCCCCGAAGCGGGGGCTACAATGAGCAGTTCTTC. The encoded protein is CSAPPRSGGYNEQFF. The chain employs TRBV20-1 and TRBJ2-1; 8 nucleotides align to TRBD2. The CDR3 totals 15 residues. J lost 3 bases, V lost 6 bases, and 10 bases had no gene match. Germline values: CDR1 DFQATT, CDR2 SNEGSKA (reference sequence).

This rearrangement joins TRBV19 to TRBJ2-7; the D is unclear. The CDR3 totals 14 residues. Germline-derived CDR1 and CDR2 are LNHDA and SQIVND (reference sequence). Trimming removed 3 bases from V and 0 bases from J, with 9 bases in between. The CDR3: CASSIDGSSYEQYF. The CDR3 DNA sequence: TGTGCCAGTAGTATCGACGGAAGCTCCTACGAGCAGTACTTC.

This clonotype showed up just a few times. DNA of the CDR3: TGTGCCAGCAGTTACTCGGGGGGTTCAGAGCCCCAGCATTTT. This sequence encodes CASSYSGGSEPQHF. This chain joins TRBV6-5 and TRBJ1-5; D perhaps matches TRBD1 (5 bases). The CDR3 is 14 amino acids. Trimming shortened V by 0 bases and J by 8 bases, and 11 bases separated the two germline ends. Germline CDR1 is MNHEY and CDR2 is SVGAGI.

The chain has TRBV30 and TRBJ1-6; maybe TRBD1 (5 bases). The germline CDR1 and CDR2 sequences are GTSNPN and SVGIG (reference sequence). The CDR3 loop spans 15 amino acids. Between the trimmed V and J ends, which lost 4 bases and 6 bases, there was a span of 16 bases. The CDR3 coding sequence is TGTGCCTGGACCAACGAGGGGCAGGGTAATTCACCCCTCCACTTT. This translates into CAWTNEGQGNSPLHF.

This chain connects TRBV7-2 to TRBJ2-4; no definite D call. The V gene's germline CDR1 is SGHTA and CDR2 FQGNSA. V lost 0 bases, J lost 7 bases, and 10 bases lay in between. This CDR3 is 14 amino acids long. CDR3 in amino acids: CASSLAGSGNIQYF. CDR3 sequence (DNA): TGTGCCAGCAGCTTAGCGGGTAGTGGGAACATTCAGTACTTC.

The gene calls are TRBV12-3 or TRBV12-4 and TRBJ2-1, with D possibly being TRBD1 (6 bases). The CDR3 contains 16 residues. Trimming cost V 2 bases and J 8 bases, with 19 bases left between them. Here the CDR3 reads CASSLLSTGRGYEQFF. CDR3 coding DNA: TGTGCCAGCAGTTTATTATCAACAGGGAGAGGTTATGAGCAGTTCTTC.

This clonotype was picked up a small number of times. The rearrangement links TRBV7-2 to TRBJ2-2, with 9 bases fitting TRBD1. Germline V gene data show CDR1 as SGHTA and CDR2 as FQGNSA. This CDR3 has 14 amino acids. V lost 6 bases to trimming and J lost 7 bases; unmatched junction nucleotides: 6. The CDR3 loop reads CASRPGQGVGELFF. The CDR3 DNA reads TGTGCCAGCAGACCGGGACAGGGCGTCGGGGAGCTGTTTTTT.

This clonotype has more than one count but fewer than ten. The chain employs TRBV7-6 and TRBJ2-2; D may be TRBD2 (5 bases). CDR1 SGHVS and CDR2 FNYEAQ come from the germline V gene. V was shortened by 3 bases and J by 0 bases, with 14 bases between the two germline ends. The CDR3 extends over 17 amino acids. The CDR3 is CASSFALRGTNTGELFF. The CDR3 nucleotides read TGTGCCAGCAGCTTTGCGTTGAGAGGGACGAACACCGGGGAGCTGTTTTTT.

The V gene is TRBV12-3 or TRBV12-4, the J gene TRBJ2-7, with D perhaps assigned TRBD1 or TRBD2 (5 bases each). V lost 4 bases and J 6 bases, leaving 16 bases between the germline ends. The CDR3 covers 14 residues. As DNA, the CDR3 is TGTGCCAGCAGTTGGGGGTTCGTAGGCTCCGAGCAGTACTTC. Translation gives CASSWGFVGSEQYF.

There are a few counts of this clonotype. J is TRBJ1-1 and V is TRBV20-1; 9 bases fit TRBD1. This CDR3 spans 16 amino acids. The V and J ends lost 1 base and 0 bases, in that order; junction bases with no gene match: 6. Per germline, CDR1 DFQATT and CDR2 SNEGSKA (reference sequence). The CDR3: CSARAGTGPVNTEAFF. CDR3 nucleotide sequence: TGCAGTGCTAGAGCCGGGACAGGGCCTGTGAACACTGAAGCTTTCTTT.

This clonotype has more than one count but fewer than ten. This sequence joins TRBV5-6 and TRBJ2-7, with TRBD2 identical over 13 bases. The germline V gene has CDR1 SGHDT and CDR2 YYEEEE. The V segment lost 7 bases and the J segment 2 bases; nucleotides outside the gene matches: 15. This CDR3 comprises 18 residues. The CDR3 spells CASLATGTSGEITYEQYF. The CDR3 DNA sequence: TGTGCCAGCCTTGCAACCGGGACTAGCGGGGAGATTACCTACGAGCAGTACTTC.

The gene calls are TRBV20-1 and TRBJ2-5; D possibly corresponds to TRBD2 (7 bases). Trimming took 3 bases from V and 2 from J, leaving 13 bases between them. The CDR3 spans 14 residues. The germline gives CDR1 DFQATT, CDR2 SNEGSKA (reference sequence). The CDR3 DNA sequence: TGCAGTGCTAGTCAGGGAGGGGGGCAAGAGACCCAGTACTTC. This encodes CSASQGGGQETQYF.

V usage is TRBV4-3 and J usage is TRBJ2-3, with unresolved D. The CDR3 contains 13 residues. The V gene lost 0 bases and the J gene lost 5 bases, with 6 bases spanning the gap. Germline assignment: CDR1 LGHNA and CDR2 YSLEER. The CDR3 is CASSQDFGDTQYF. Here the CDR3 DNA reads TGCGCCAGCAGCCAAGATTTTGGAGATACGCAGTATTTT.

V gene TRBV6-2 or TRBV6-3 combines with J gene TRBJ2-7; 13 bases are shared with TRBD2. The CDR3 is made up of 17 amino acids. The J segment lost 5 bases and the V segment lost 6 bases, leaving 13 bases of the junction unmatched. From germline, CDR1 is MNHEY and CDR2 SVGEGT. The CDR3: CASSPGLAGKEVDEQYF. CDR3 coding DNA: TGTGCCAGCAGCCCGGGACTAGCGGGAAAAGAGGTTGACGAGCAGTACTTC.

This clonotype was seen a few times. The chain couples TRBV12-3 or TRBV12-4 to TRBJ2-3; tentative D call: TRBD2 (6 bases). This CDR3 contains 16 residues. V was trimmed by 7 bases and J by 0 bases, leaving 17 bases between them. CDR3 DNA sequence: TGTGCCAGCAACAACCGGGACTGGCCTAGCACAGATACGCAGTATTTT. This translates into CASNNRDWPSTDTQYF.